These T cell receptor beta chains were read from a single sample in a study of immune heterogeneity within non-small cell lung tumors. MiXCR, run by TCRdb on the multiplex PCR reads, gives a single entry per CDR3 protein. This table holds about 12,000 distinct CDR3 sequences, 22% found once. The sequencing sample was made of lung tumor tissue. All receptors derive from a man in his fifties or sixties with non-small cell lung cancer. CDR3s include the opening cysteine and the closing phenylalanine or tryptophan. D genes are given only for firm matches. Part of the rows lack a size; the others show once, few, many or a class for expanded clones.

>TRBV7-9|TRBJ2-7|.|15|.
TGTGCCAGCAGCTCCGGGGGCGCGCGCTCCTACGAGCAGTACTTC
CASSSGGARSYEQYF
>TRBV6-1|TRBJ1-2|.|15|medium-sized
TGTGCCAGCAGTTATGGGTCCTCACCAACATCAGGCTACACCTTC
CASSYGSSPTSGYTF
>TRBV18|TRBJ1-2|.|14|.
TGTGCCAGCTCACCACTGGAAGCTAACTATGGCTACACCTTC
CASSPLEANYGYTF
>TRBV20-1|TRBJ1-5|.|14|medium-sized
TGCAGTGCTGCCGTACAGGGCGGGTATCAGCCCCAGCATTTT
CSAAVQGGYQPQHF
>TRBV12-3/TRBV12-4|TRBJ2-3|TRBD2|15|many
TGTGCCAGCAGTTCACTAGCGGGAGCCTGGGATACGCAGTATTTT
CASSSLAGAWDTQYF
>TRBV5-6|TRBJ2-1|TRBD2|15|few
TGTGCCAGCAGCTTAACTGGACTAGCTGTAAATGAGCAGTTCTTC
CASSLTGLAVNEQFF
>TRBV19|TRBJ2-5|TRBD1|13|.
TGTGCCAGTAGTGACAGGGGGAGAGAGACCCAGTACTTC
CASSDRGRETQYF
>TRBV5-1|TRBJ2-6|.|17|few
TGCGCCAGCAGCGCCGGACAGACGCTCTCTGGGGCCAACGTCCTGACTTTC
CASSAGQTLSGANVLTF
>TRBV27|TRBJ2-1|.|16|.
TGTGCCAGCAGTTTAGTGAACGTGGGGTTACGGGATGAGCAGTTCTTC
CASSLVNVGLRDEQFF
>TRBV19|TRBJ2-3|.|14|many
TGTGCCAGTAGTATTACAGGCCGCACAGATACGCAGTATTTT
CASSITGRTDTQYF
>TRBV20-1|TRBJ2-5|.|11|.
TGCGGGACACAGTACCAAGAGACCCAGTACTTC
CGTQYQETQYF
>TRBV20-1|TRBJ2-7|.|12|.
TGCAGCGTTGTCCGGGCCACCTACGAGCAGTACTTC
CSVVRATYEQYF
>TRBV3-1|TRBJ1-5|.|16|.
TGTGCCAGCAGCCAAGCCCCTTATTCCGGCAATCAGCCCCAGCATTTT
CASSQAPYSGNQPQHF
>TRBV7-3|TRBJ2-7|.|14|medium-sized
TGTGCCAGCAGCTTAACGTTCTCTCCCCACGAGCAGTACTTC
CASSLTFSPHEQYF
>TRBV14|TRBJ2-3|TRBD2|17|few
TGTGCCAGCAGCCAAGAGGCTAGCGGGAGGGGGAGCGATACGCAGTATTTT
CASSQEASGRGSDTQYF
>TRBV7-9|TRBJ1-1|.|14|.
TGTGCCAGCAACTGGGGCCAACTGAACACTGAAGCTTTCTTT
CASNWGQLNTEAFF
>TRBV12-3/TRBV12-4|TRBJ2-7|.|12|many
TGTGCCAGCGGAACAGGGTTGGGCGAGCAGTACTTC
CASGTGLGEQYF
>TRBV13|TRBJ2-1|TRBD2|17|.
TGTGCCAGCAGCTTAGGCAGGGCGGGAGGGCCCCACAATGAGCAGTTCTTC
CASSLGRAGGPHNEQFF
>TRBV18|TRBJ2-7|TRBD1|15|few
TGTGCCAGCTCACCAGGGACAGGGGTCTTCTACGAGCAGTACTTC
CASSPGTGVFYEQYF
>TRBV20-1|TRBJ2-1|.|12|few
TGCAGACCCCGGAGAGGCGACAATGAGCAGTTCTTC
CRPRRGDNEQFF